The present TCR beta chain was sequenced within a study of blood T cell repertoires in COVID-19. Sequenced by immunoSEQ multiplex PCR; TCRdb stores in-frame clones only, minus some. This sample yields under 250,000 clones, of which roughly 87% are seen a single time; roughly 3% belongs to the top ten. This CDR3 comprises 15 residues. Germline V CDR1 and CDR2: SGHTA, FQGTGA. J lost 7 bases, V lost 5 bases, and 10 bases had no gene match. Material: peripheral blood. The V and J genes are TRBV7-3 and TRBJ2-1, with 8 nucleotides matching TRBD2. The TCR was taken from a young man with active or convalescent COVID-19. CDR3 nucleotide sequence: TGTGCCAGCAGCCCCGGGCTAGCGGGTTCAAATGAGCAGTTCTTC. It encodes CASSPGLAGSNEQFF.